This TCR beta chain was documented in a study of Ad26.COV2.S vaccination and SARS-CoV-2 variants. Study outcomes and limitations: Non-spike TCR breadth showed similarity between vaccine and placebo recipients. Higher spike-specific TCR breadth was found in vaccine recipients than in placebo recipients. Possibly, TCR breadth and depth analyses underestimated total T cell responses.

A remark on this clone: As yet, its antigen is unknown.

CDR3 length equals 12 residues. Germline CDR1 SEHNR, CDR2 FQNEAQ (reference sequence). Between the trimmed V and J ends, which lost 10 bases and 2 bases, there was a span of 9 bases. Assay used: immunoSEQ multiplex PCR; TCRdb lists only in-frame clones, some missing. The table records fewer than 150,000 clones, roughly 85% of them present only once. Sequenced material: peripheral blood, taken after recovery from COVID-19. The gene calls are TRBV7-9 and TRBJ1-5; D remains unclear. The clonotype was recovered from a human donor who had recovered from COVID-19. CDR3 sequence (DNA): TGTGCCACAAGAAGTGGCAATCAGCCCCAGCATTTT. Encoded protein: CATRSGNQPQHF.